This TCR beta chain emerged from a study of blood T cell repertoires in COVID-19. TCRdb's table, derived via immunoSEQ multiplex PCR, lists solely in-frame clones and lacks some. The data hold 150,000 to 200,000 clones, with approximately 95% observed a single time. The CDR3 contains 14 residues. V shed 2 bases and J shed 1 base, with 6 bases lying between them. From germline, CDR1 is SGHRS and CDR2 YFSETQ. The chain is built from TRBV5-1 and TRBJ1-4; D remains ambiguous. The TCR sequence derives from a woman in her fifties or sixties with COVID-19, enrolled during active disease. Sequencing was done on a sample of peripheral blood. DNA for the CDR3: TGCGCCAGCAGCTTTGGGAGAACTAATGAAAAACTGTTTTTT. Amino acids: CASSFGRTNEKLFF.